These T cell receptor beta chains were read from a single sample in a study of T cell repertoires in cytomegalovirus infection. TCRdb redid the calling of the reads with MiXCR, one entry per CDR3 protein. Of some 240,000 distinct CDR3 sequences listed, over 15% are singletons. Sequencing was carried out using CD8+ T cells from PBMCs. Receptor source: a human donor in good health (CMV status not recorded). Some clones in this sample may be carry-over from other donors' samples. Each CDR3 is given with its conserved first and last residue. A D gene is named only where the DNA matches it firmly. Clone sizes are given selectively: once, few, many, or a class where the clone is expanded.

J gene,clone size,D gene,V gene,CDR3 DNA,CDR3 protein
TRBJ2-7,many,TRBD1,TRBV28,TGTGCCAGCAGTTTATCGGGACAGGGGTACGAGCAGTACTTC,CASSLSGQGYEQYF
TRBJ2-1,once,-,TRBV5-1,TGCGCCAGCAGCCACGGACTTGAGAATGAGCAGTTCTTC,CASSHGLENEQFF
TRBJ2-4,many,TRBD1,TRBV7-9,TGTGCCAGCAGCTTAGGGGGACAGGGCGAAGCCAAAAACATTCAGTACTTC,CASSLGGQGEAKNIQYF
TRBJ2-1,few,-,TRBV4-2,TGTGCCAGCAGCCAATCCCCCTGGACAGCGGAACTTGGAGAGCAGTTCTTC,CASSQSPWTAELGEQFF
TRBJ1-6,-,-,TRBV28,TGTGCCAGCAGTTTCCCAGGGAAGAATTCACCCCTCCACTTT,CASSFPGKNSPLHF
TRBJ2-5,-,TRBD2,TRBV7-6,TGTGCCAGCAGCTCGACTAGCGGGGGGGGGACCCAGTACTTC,CASSSTSGGGTQYF
TRBJ1-5,few,-,TRBV6-6,TGTGCCATCAGTCGGGGATCGGGCAATCAGCCCCAGCATTTT,CAISRGSGNQPQHF
TRBJ2-6,few,-,TRBV9,TGTGCCAGCAGCCCTAAGCTATACTCTGGGGCCAACGTCCTGACTTTC,CASSPKLYSGANVLTF
TRBJ2-7,-,TRBD2,TRBV19,TGTGCCAGTAGTCTACTAGCGGGGGTCTACGAGCAGTACTTC,CASSLLAGVYEQYF
TRBJ2-3,many,-,TRBV7-9,TGTGCCAGCAGCGAAACTAGGAGGGCCACAGATACGCAGTATTTT,CASSETRRATDTQYF
TRBJ2-5,-,TRBD2,TRBV4-1,TGCGCCAGCAGCCTCGTAGCCGGGACTAGCGTCGAGACCCAGTACTTC,CASSLVAGTSVETQYF
TRBJ1-1,few,TRBD1,TRBV29-1,TGCAGCGTTGCAGGGGGCGAGAACACTGAAGCTTTCTTT,CSVAGGENTEAFF
TRBJ2-3,-,TRBD2,TRBV2,TGTGCCAGCAGTGAAACAAGCGGGGGATACACAGATACGCAGTATTTT,CASSETSGGYTDTQYF
TRBJ2-1,-,TRBD1,TRBV28,TGTGCCAGCAGTTTCCGGGACAGAGGCCCTATCGAGCAGTTCTTC,CASSFRDRGPIEQFF
TRBJ1-2,-,-,TRBV5-6,TGTGCCAGCAGCTACCGGGACTCACCGCTCGGCTACACCTTC,CASSYRDSPLGYTF
TRBJ1-5,many,-,TRBV7-8,TGTGCCAGCAGCTTCAGGGGAGCTCCGAATCAGCCCCAGCATTTT,CASSFRGAPNQPQHF
TRBJ2-1,-,TRBD2,TRBV20-1,TGCAGTGCTAGAGATCGGGGGGGGGCCTACTACAATGAGCAGTTCTTC,CSARDRGGAYYNEQFF
TRBJ1-2,many,-,TRBV5-6,TGTGCCAGCAGCTTGGCCGGCAGGAGAACTAACTATGGCTACACCTTC,CASSLAGRRTNYGYTF
TRBJ2-7,-,TRBD2,TRBV7-8,TGTGCCAGCAGCTCATTTAGCGGGGGCCACTCCTACGAGCAGTACTTC,CASSSFSGGHSYEQYF
TRBJ2-3,once,-,TRBV7-4,TGTGCCAGCACCGGCCCCACAGATACGCAGTATTTT,CASTGPTDTQYF
TRBJ2-1,many,TRBD2,TRBV6-5,TGTGCCAGCAGTTACAGAGCGGGGGGGCGGAATGAGCAGTTCTTC,CASSYRAGGRNEQFF
TRBJ2-2,many,-,TRBV15,TGTGCCACCAGCAGAGGTCCGGGGGCGCGCACCGGGGAGCTGTTTTTT,CATSRGPGARTGELFF
TRBJ2-7,many,TRBD1,TRBV7-2,TGTGCCAGCAGCTCGGGACAGACCCCCTACGAGCAGTACTTC,CASSSGQTPYEQYF
TRBJ1-1,many,TRBD1,TRBV7-9,TGTGCCAGCAGCCCTCGACAGGGGAAGAACACTGAAGCTTTCTTT,CASSPRQGKNTEAFF
TRBJ1-6,many,-,TRBV28,TGTGCCAGTTCCAGTATCTCCTATAATTCACCCCTCCACTTT,CASSSISYNSPLHF
TRBJ1-6,many,-,TRBV5-1,TGCGCCAGCAGCTTGGAGGGTATAGATTCACCCCTCCACTTT,CASSLEGIDSPLHF
TRBJ2-3,-,TRBD1,TRBV10-3,TGTGCCATCAGTGCCCGGGACAGGGGCTCAGGTGGGGGAGATACGCAGTATTTT,CAISARDRGSGGGDTQYF
TRBJ2-7,-,-,TRBV6-2/TRBV6-3,TGTGCCAGCACCCTCGGTTTGAGTAGGGAGCAGTACTTC,CASTLGLSREQYF
TRBJ2-7,many,TRBD2,TRBV7-2,TGTGCCAGCAGCCCCTGTCTCGGGCGGGGGTGCGAGCAGTACTTC,CASSPCLGRGCEQYF
TRBJ1-1,-,-,TRBV4-1,TGCGCCAGCAGCCAGGAAGGGTGGACTGAAGCATTCTTT,CASSQEGWTEAFF
TRBJ2-1,many,-,TRBV7-9,TGTGCCAGCAGCGACACCCGGGGGACAATTATACATTCCCAATACAATGAGCAGTTCTTC,CASSDTRGTIIHSQYNEQFF
TRBJ1-2,many,-,TRBV29-1,TGCAGCGTTGAATCAGGGGAAAGAGGCGGCTACACCTTC,CSVESGERGGYTF
TRBJ2-1,-,-,TRBV7-7,TGTGCTAGCAGCCCAGGAGGGGTGGGCTACAATGAGCAGTTCTTC,CASSPGGVGYNEQFF
TRBJ2-5,few,-,TRBV12-3/TRBV12-4,TGTGCCAGCAGTCCCTATGGGCCCCCAGAGACCCAGTACTTC,CASSPYGPPETQYF
TRBJ1-1,many,-,TRBV29-1,TGCAGCGGAGAGGGGATAAGGGGCAGAATGAACACTGAAGCTTTCTTT,CSGEGIRGRMNTEAFF
TRBJ2-2,-,TRBD2,TRBV12-3/TRBV12-4,TGTGCCAGCAAAGGGACTAGCGGGGGAGGGACCGGGGAGCTGTTTTTT,CASKGTSGGGTGELFF
TRBJ2-7,many,-,TRBV7-2,TGTGCCAGCAGCTTAGACCCCTTTATCGAGCAGTACTTC,CASSLDPFIEQYF
TRBJ2-7,-,TRBD1,TRBV7-6,TGTGCCAGCAGTGGGACAGAGCAGTTTGACGAGCAGTACTTC,CASSGTEQFDEQYF
TRBJ2-7,many,-,TRBV6-2/TRBV6-3,TGTGCCAGCAGTTACGGTCCTCGTGTGGACGAGCAGTACTTC,CASSYGPRVDEQYF
TRBJ2-1,-,TRBD1,TRBV7-9,TGTGCCAGCAGCTCTCGGGACAGGGGAAATGAGCAGTTCTTC,CASSSRDRGNEQFF
TRBJ2-7,-,-,TRBV29-1,TGCAGCGTTGGGGCAAACTACGAGCAGTACTTC,CSVGANYEQYF
TRBJ1-5,many,-,TRBV19,TGTGCCACCTCTCCCCCCCTCCACGGACGTCAGCCCCAGCATTTT,CATSPPLHGRQPQHF
TRBJ1-1,many,-,TRBV12-3/TRBV12-4,TGTGCCAGCAGACTCGGCGCTGAAGCTTTCTTT,CASRLGAEAFF
TRBJ1-1,many,TRBD1,TRBV7-2,TGTGCCAGCAGCAAGACAGGGAGTCCGGTAGACACTGAAGCTTTCTTT,CASSKTGSPVDTEAFF
TRBJ1-1,few,TRBD1,TRBV6-2/TRBV6-3,TGTGCCAGCAGTTACTCGACAAGGGACAGGGGTGCGTACACTGAAGCTTTCTTT,CASSYSTRDRGAYTEAFF
TRBJ1-1,few,TRBD1,TRBV28,TGTGCCAGCAGTACAGGGGGCGCTGGGTTTAGCACTGAAGCTTTCTTT,CASSTGGAGFSTEAFF
TRBJ2-1,-,-,TRBV7-8,TGTGCCAGCAGCTTAGAAGACTACATTCCCTCCTACAATGAGCAGTTCTTC,CASSLEDYIPSYNEQFF
TRBJ2-1,-,TRBD2,TRBV27,TGTGCCAGCATCGGGGGGGGGTCCTACAATGAGCAGTTCTTC,CASIGGGSYNEQFF
TRBJ1-5,-,-,TRBV6-1,TGTGCCAGCACCGACCGAGATTGGGTGCCCCAGCATTTT,CASTDRDWVPQHF
TRBJ2-2,few,-,TRBV6-6,TGTGCCAGCAGTTACGAGGGCACCGGGGAGCTGTTTTTT,CASSYEGTGELFF
TRBJ1-6,few,-,TRBV14,TGTGCCAGCAGCCAAGCAACAAACCGGGAACTATTACCACCCCTCCACTTT,CASSQATNRELLPPLHF
TRBJ2-7,many,-,TRBV7-8,TGTGCCAGCAGCTTAGCGCTCGGGACCGCCTACGAGCAGTACTTC,CASSLALGTAYEQYF
TRBJ2-2,-,-,TRBV27,TGTGCCAGCACTCTAAATAGGCCAACGAACACCGGGGAGCTGTTTTTT,CASTLNRPTNTGELFF
TRBJ2-7,many,TRBD1,TRBV20-1,TGCAGTGCTGGATCGACAGGGGGCTCCTACGAGCAGTACTTC,CSAGSTGGSYEQYF
TRBJ2-1,few,TRBD2,TRBV6-5,TGTGCCAGCAGTTACTCGATATCCAGCGGGGGGTACAATGAGCAGTTCTTC,CASSYSISSGGYNEQFF
TRBJ2-7,-,-,TRBV2,TGTGCCAGCAGAAAATTCCTCTACGAGCAGTACTTC,CASRKFLYEQYF
TRBJ2-1,many,TRBD1,TRBV5-6,TGTGCCAGCAGCCCACCGGGCCTTTTCAGGGGGAGCTCCTACAATGAGCAGTTCTTC,CASSPPGLFRGSSYNEQFF